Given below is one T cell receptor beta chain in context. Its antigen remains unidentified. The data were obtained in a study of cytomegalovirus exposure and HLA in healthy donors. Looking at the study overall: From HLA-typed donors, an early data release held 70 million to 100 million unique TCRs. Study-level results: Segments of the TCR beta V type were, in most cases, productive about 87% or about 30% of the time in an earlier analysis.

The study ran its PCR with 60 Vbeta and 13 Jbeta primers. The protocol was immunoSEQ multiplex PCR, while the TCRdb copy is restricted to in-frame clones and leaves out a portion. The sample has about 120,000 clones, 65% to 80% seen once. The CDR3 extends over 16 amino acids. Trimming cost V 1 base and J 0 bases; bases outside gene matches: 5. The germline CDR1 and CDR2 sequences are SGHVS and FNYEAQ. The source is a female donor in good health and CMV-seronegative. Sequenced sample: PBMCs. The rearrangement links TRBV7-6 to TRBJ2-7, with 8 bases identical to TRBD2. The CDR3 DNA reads TGTGCCAGCAGCTTAGAGGCTAGCGGGTCCTCCTACGAGCAGTACTTC. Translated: CASSLEASGSSYEQYF.